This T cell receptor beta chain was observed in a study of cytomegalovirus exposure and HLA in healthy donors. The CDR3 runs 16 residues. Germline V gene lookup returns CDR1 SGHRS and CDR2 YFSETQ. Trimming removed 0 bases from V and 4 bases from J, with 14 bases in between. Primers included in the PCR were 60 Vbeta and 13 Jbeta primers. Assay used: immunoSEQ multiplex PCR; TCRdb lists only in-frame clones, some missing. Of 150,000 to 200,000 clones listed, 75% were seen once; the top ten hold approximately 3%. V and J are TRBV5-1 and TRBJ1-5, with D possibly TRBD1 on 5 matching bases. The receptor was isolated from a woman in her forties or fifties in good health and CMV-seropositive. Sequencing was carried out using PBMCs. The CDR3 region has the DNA TGCGCCAGCAGCTTGGGGGCAGGGCGGGAAAATCAGCCCCAGCATTTT. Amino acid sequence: CASSLGAGRENQPQHF. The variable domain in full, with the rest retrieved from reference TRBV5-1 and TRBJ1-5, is KAGVTQTPRYLIKTRGQQVTLSCSPISGHRSVSWYQQTPGQGLQFLFEYFSETQRNKGNFPGRFSGRQFSNSRSEMNVSTLELGDSALYLCASSLGAGRENQPQHFGDGTRLSIL.